The T cell receptor beta chain described here comes from a study of monozygotic twins with inflammatory bowel disease. Study observations and caveats: No single strong signal or clonotype associated with IBD was supported. A distinction between different T cell subtypes was not possible.

TCRdb processed the 5' RACE reads again and assigns one entry to each CDR3 protein, with no DNA. The table for this sample gives roughly 140,000 distinct CDR3 sequences. The germline gives CDR1 MNHNS, CDR2 SASEGT. CDR3 length: 15 amino acids. A note on this clonotype: The antigen remains undetermined.

This receptor was obtained from a human donor with ulcerative colitis or Crohn's disease, or a healthy co-twin of an affected twin (not recorded which). J is TRBJ2-6 and V is TRBV6-1. Sequences were obtained from blood. CDR3 loop: CASRKGPSGANVLTF.